Listed below are T cell receptor beta chains from one sample, sequenced in a study of quantifying T cell responses using KT2 cells. MiXCR was run by TCRdb on the UMI-ligation and nested PCR reads, yielding one entry per CDR3 protein. The top ten hold about 15% of the sample, which has tens of thousands of distinct CDR3 sequences, about 7.1% seen once. Sequencing was done on a sample of PBMCs spiked with cells of the T cell clone KT2. All receptors derive from a human donor. Both conserved end residues are part of each CDR3. Fields, in order: J gene, clone size, D gene, V gene, CDR3 DNA, CDR3 protein. D genes are given only for firm matches. The size entry is marked missing in some rows and otherwise reads once, few, many or a size class.

J gene: TRBJ1-1; clone size: few; D gene: .; V gene: TRBV19; CDR3 DNA: TGTGCCAGTAGACCCCAGGCAGGTGGGAAAGGGGCTCTGCCTGAAGCTTTCTTT; CDR3 protein: CASRPQAGGKGALPEAFF
J gene: TRBJ1-4; clone size: few; D gene: TRBD1; V gene: TRBV19; CDR3 DNA: TGTGCCAGTAACTTGGGACAGATAAATGAAAAACTGTTTTTT; CDR3 protein: CASNLGQINEKLFF
J gene: TRBJ2-2; clone size: .; D gene: TRBD2; V gene: TRBV3-1; CDR3 DNA: TGTGCCAGCAGCCAAGATAACCCCGGACTAGCGGGAGCCCGCACCGGGGAGCTGTTTTTT; CDR3 protein: CASSQDNPGLAGARTGELFF
J gene: TRBJ2-7; clone size: medium-sized; D gene: TRBD2; V gene: TRBV20-1; CDR3 DNA: TGCAGTGCTAGAGGCGGGGAGGGGTACTACGAGCAGTACTTC; CDR3 protein: CSARGGEGYYEQYF
J gene: TRBJ1-3; clone size: few; D gene: .; V gene: TRBV25-1; CDR3 DNA: TGTGCCAGCAGTGAATCCCTCGGGAGCTCTGGAAACACCATATATTTT; CDR3 protein: CASSESLGSSGNTIYF
J gene: TRBJ1-1; clone size: many; D gene: TRBD1; V gene: TRBV3-1; CDR3 DNA: TGTGCCAGCAGCTTACGGGACAGTACCTTGGTGACTGAAGCTTTCTTT; CDR3 protein: CASSLRDSTLVTEAFF
J gene: TRBJ2-5; clone size: .; D gene: TRBD2; V gene: TRBV12-3/TRBV12-4; CDR3 DNA: TGTGCCAGCAGTCCTCGGGGGGGGGGCCTTGAGACCCAGTACTTC; CDR3 protein: CASSPRGGGLETQYF
J gene: TRBJ1-5; clone size: many; D gene: .; V gene: TRBV20-1; CDR3 DNA: TGCAGTGCTAGTGAGGGTGGAGGCAATCAGCCCCAGCATTTT; CDR3 protein: CSASEGGGNQPQHF
J gene: TRBJ2-7; clone size: medium-sized; D gene: .; V gene: TRBV10-2; CDR3 DNA: TGCGCCAGCAGTGAAAACAGGGAAAGTTCCGAGCAGTACTTC; CDR3 protein: CASSENRESSEQYF
J gene: TRBJ2-7; clone size: few; D gene: TRBD2; V gene: TRBV3-1; CDR3 DNA: TGTGCCAGCAGCCAAGGTCCAGGAGGGAGGGCCTACGAGCAGTACTTC; CDR3 protein: CASSQGPGGRAYEQYF
J gene: TRBJ1-2; clone size: .; D gene: TRBD1; V gene: TRBV15; CDR3 DNA: TGTGCCACCAGCAGCGGACCCAGGGGGCGGGATGGCTACACCTTC; CDR3 protein: CATSSGPRGRDGYTF
J gene: TRBJ2-6; clone size: many; D gene: .; V gene: TRBV6-5; CDR3 DNA: TGTGCCAGCGGATCAGGGTACCTCGAATCTGGGGCCAACGTCCTGACTTTC; CDR3 protein: CASGSGYLESGANVLTF
J gene: TRBJ2-1; clone size: many; D gene: TRBD2; V gene: TRBV20-1; CDR3 DNA: TGCAGTGCTAGCGGACTAGCGGACGGGCGTGAGCAGTTCTTC; CDR3 protein: CSASGLADGREQFF
J gene: TRBJ2-7; clone size: few; D gene: .; V gene: TRBV20-1; CDR3 DNA: TGCAGTGCTATCCCTCGGGGTAGCGGCACCTACGAGCAGTACTTC; CDR3 protein: CSAIPRGSGTYEQYF